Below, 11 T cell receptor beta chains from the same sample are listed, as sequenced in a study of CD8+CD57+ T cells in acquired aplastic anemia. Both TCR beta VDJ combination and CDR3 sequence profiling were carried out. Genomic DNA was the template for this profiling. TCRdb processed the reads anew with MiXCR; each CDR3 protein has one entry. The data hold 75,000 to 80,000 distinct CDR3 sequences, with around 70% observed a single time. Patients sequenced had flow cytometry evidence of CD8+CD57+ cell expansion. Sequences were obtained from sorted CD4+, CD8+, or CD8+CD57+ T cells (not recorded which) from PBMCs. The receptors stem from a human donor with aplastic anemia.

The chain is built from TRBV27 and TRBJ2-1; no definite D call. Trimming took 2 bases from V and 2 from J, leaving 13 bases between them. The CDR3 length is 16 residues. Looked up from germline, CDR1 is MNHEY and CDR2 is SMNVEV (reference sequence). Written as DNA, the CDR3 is TGTGCCAGCAGTTTAGGCGGTAGCTGGGCCTACAATGAGCAGTTCTTC. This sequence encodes CASSLGGSWAYNEQFF.

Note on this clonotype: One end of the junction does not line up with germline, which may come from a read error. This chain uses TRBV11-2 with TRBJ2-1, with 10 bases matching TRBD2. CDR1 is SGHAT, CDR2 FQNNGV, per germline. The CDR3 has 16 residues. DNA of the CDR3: TGTGCCAGCAGCTTAGATCGACTAGCGGGCTACGATGAGCAGTTCTTC. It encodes CASSLDRLAGYDEQFF.

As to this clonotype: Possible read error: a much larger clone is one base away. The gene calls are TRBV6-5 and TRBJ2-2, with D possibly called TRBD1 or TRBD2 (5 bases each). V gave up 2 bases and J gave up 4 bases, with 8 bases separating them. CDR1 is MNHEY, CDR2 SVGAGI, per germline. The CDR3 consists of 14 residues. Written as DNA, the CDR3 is TGTGCCAGCAGTTACCCAGGGACCACCGGGGAGCTGTTTTTT. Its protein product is CASSYPGTTGELFF.

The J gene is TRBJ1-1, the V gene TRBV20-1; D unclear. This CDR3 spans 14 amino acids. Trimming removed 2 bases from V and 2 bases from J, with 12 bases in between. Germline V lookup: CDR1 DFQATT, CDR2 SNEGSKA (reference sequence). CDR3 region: CSARRVLPNTEAFF. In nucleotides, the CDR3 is TGCAGTGCTAGAAGGGTCCTACCCAACACTGAAGCTTTCTTT.

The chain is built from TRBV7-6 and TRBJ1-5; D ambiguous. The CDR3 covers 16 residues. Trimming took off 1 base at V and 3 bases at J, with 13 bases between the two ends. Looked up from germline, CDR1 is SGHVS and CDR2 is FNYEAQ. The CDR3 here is CASSLGGQAYNQPQHF. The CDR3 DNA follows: TGTGCCAGCAGCTTAGGCGGGCAGGCGTACAATCAGCCCCAGCATTTT.

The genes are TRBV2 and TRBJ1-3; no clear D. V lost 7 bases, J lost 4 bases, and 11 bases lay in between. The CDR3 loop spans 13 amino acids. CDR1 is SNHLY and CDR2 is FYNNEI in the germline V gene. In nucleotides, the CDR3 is TGTGCCAGCACAACAGAGAGAGGAAACACCATATATTTT. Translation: CASTTERGNTIYF.

DNA of the CDR3: TGCAGCGTTGAAGCGGAAAAACTGTTTTTT. It codes for CSVEAEKLFF. This chain joins TRBV29-1 and TRBJ1-4; D not certain. The CDR3 consists of 10 residues. The V gene lost 1 base and the J gene lost 8 bases, with 2 bases spanning the gap. CDR1 and CDR2 from the germline V gene are SQVTM and ANQGSEA.

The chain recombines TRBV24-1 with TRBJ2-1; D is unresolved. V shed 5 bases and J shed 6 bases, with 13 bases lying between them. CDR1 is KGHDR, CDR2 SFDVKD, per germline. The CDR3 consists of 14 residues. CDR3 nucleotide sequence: TGTGCCACCAGTGCCCCCCTAGATGGCAATGAGCAGTTCTTC. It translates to CATSAPLDGNEQFF.

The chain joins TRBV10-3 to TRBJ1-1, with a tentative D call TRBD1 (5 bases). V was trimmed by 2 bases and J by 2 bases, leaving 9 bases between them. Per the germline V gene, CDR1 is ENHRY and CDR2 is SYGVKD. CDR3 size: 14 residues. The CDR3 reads CAISEKGLNTEAFF. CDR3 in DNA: TGTGCCATCAGTGAGAAGGGGCTAAACACTGAAGCTTTCTTT.

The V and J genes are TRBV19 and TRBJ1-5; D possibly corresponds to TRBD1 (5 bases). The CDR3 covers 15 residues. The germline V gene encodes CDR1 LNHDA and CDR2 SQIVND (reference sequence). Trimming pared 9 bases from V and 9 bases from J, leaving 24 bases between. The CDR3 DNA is TGTGCCAGCGCCTCCCGGGGCGGGTTCATGGGGCCCCAGCATTTT. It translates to CASASRGGFMGPQHF.

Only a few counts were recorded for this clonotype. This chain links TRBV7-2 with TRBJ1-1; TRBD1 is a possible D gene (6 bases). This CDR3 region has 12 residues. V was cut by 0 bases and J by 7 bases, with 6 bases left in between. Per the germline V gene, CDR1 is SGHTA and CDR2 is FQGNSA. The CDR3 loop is CASSLATGEAFF. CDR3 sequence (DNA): TGTGCCAGCAGCTTAGCGACAGGTGAAGCTTTCTTT.